The 26 T cell receptor beta chains presented below share a single source sample, sequenced in a study of cytotoxic CD8 clonotypes in ibrutinib-treated CLL. Produced via immunoSEQ multiplex PCR; TCRdb's table is partial and in-frame only. The sample shows about 330,000 clones, 67% of them seen only once. The sample was PBMCs, taken after 36 months of ibrutinib treatment. All receptors derive from a human donor with chronic lymphocytic leukemia.

The rearrangement joins TRBV7-7 to TRBJ2-5, with D perhaps matching TRBD1 (6 bases). CDR3 length: 16 residues. Germline CDR1 reads SSHAT; CDR2 reads FNYEAQ (reference sequence). The V and J ends lost 5 bases and 1 base respectively, with 17 bases between them. The CDR3 nucleotides read TGTGCCAGCAGCCCCATCGGGACACTACTCCAAGAGACCCAGTACTTC. Residues: CASSPIGTLLQETQYF.

This chain connects TRBV10-2 to TRBJ2-1, with a possible D match to TRBD2 (5 bases). Trimming took 8 bases from V and 4 from J, leaving 12 bases between them. The CDR3 runs 13 residues. In germline, CDR1 is WSHSY, CDR2 SAAADI. CDR3 region: CASQAERYNEQFF. The CDR3 DNA reads TGCGCCAGCCAAGCGGAGAGGTACAATGAGCAGTTCTTC.

This clone was counted a single time. V and J are TRBV12-5 and TRBJ2-3; D is perhaps TRBD1 (5 bases). CDR3 size: 12 residues. Germline CDR1 LGHNT, CDR2 FRNRAP. V was trimmed by 7 bases and J by 10 bases, leaving 15 bases between them. The CDR3 coding sequence is TGTGCTAGTGCCCCTCCCCTAGGGGCGCAGTATTTT. Protein sequence: CASAPPLGAQYF.

In this sample, this clone turned up a few times. The rearrangement links TRBV2 to TRBJ2-7, with TRBD2 as a possible D gene (5 bases). CDR1 and CDR2 from the germline V gene are SNHLY and FYNNEI. Trimming removed 4 bases from V and 6 bases from J, with 10 bases in between. This CDR3 contains 12 residues. Here the CDR3 reads CASSVMGSEQYF. CDR3 coding DNA: TGTGCCAGCAGTGTCATGGGGAGCGAGCAGTACTTC.

This clone showed up just once. The CDR3 protein is CASSFLGLTSGVSGANVLTF. CDR3 coding DNA: TGTGCCAGCAGTTTCTTAGGCCTGACTAGCGGGGTCTCTGGGGCCAACGTCCTGACTTTC. This chain joins TRBV27 and TRBJ2-6; 11 bases line up with TRBD2. Trimming took 3 bases from V and 0 from J; bases not matched to a gene: 10. The CDR3 totals 20 residues. Germline-derived CDR1 and CDR2 are MNHEY and SMNVEV (reference sequence).

The V gene is TRBV29-1, the J gene TRBJ2-5, with D tentatively TRBD2 (6 bases). The CDR3 has 13 amino acids. The germline gives CDR1 SQVTM, CDR2 ANQGSEA. V was trimmed by 4 bases and J by 4 bases, leaving 13 bases between them. CDR3 residues: CSVVRGGGETQYF. CDR3 sequence (DNA): TGCAGCGTTGTTAGGGGAGGTGGAGAGACCCAGTACTTC.

The gene calls are TRBV19 and TRBJ2-5, with no clear D. From germline, CDR1 is LNHDA and CDR2 SQIVND (reference sequence). There are 15 residues in the CDR3. V dropped 5 bases and J dropped 2 bases, with 15 bases sitting between them. The CDR3 protein is CASSLRMAYQETQYF. The CDR3 DNA reads TGTGCCAGTAGTCTCCGCATGGCATATCAAGAGACCCAGTACTTC.

The chain joins TRBV4-1 to TRBJ1-5, with 7 bases aligning to TRBD1. This CDR3 has 15 amino acids. J was trimmed by 0 bases and V by 6 bases; bases with no gene match: 5. Germline CDR1 reads MGHRA; CDR2 reads YSYEKL. CDR3 in amino acids: CASRKGQRSNQPQHF. DNA for the CDR3: TGCGCCAGCAGGAAGGGACAGCGTAGCAATCAGCCCCAGCATTTT.

This chain links TRBV9 with TRBJ1-1; D gene ambiguous. V dropped 1 base and J dropped 1 base, with 5 bases sitting between them. The CDR3 length is 13 residues. Per the germline V gene, CDR1 is SGDLS and CDR2 is YYNGEE. The CDR3 spells CASSVSPNTEAFF. CDR3 bases: TGTGCCAGCAGCGTAAGCCCGAACACTGAAGCTTTCTTT.

This clone was found a few times. The CDR3 coding sequence is TGTGCCAGTAGTTCACCCCTCGACAGGGACCTCTATGGCTACACCTTC. It translates to CASSSPLDRDLYGYTF. The chain carries TRBV19 and TRBJ1-2; 7 positions agree with TRBD1. This CDR3 is 16 amino acids long. Trimming at V came to 5 bases and at J to 4 bases, leaving 13 bases not matched to a gene. Germline V CDR1 and CDR2: LNHDA, SQIVND (reference sequence).

Only a few counts were recorded for this clone. The chain joins TRBV2 to TRBJ1-5, with 7 bases fitting TRBD1. V lost 6 bases to trimming and J lost 2 bases; unmatched junction nucleotides: 7. The CDR3 covers 15 residues. Germline CDR1 SNHLY, CDR2 FYNNEI. CDR3 in DNA: TGTGCCAGCAGCGACAGGGAAGTAGGCAATCAGCCCCAGCATTTT. This codes for CASSDREVGNQPQHF. Full variable domain (rest looked up from reference TRBV2 and TRBJ1-5): EPEVTQTPSHQVTQMGQEVILRCVPISNHLYFYWYRQILGQKVEFLVSFYNNEISEKSEIFDDQFSVERPDGSNFTLKIRSTKLEDSAMYFCASSDREVGNQPQHFGDGTRLSIL.

The chain couples TRBV25-1 to TRBJ2-5; D is uncertain. V lost 10 bases and J lost 5, with 5 bases in between. CDR3 size: 9 residues. Germline-derived CDR1 and CDR2 are MGHDK and SYGVNS. The CDR3 region has the DNA TGTGCCATCGGGGAGACCCAGTACTTC. Its protein product is CAIGETQYF.

The J gene is TRBJ2-7, the V gene TRBV2, with D uncertain. V lost 5 bases and J lost 2, with 13 bases in between. CDR1 SNHLY and CDR2 FYNNEI come from the germline V gene. The CDR3 runs to 14 residues. The chain's CDR3 is CASSPRQVPYEQYF. The CDR3 region has the DNA TGTGCCAGCAGTCCCCGGCAGGTCCCCTACGAGCAGTACTTC.

The chain joins TRBV4-1 to TRBJ2-2; 9 nucleotides agree with TRBD1. Germline V gene sequence: CDR1 MGHRA, CDR2 YSYEKL. This CDR3 is 16 amino acids long. J gave up 3 bases and V 2 bases, and 4 bases lay outside the gene matches. The CDR3 region is CASSQKQGADTGELFF. CDR3 DNA: TGCGCCAGCAGCCAAAAACAGGGGGCCGACACCGGGGAGCTGTTTTTT.

V usage is TRBV9 and J usage is TRBJ2-2; TRBD2 aligns across 9 bases. J gave up 0 bases and V 0 bases, and 6 bases lay outside the gene matches. The germline CDR1 and CDR2 sequences are SGDLS and YYNGEE. This CDR3 has 18 residues. The CDR3, as DNA: TGTGCCAGCAGCGTAGCTTTAGCGGGAGCTTCGAACACCGGGGAGCTGTTTTTT. This encodes CASSVALAGASNTGELFF.

The chain joins TRBV4-1 to TRBJ2-1, with TRBD1 matching 7 bases. This CDR3 is 16 amino acids long. Per germline, CDR1 MGHRA and CDR2 YSYEKL. V trimming: 4 bases; J trimming: 2 bases; junction bases outside the gene matches: 8. CDR3 sequence: CASSPLGDRAYNEQFF. CDR3 coding DNA: TGCGCCAGCAGCCCTTTGGGCGACAGGGCCTACAATGAGCAGTTCTTC.

The sample holds one count of this clone. The chain combines TRBV5-1 with TRBJ2-7; D is unclear. The CDR3 runs 14 residues. V gave up 6 bases and J gave up 2 bases, with 15 bases separating them. Germline V gene sequence: CDR1 SGHRS, CDR2 YFSETQ. The CDR3 sequence is CASTHPGSAYEQYF. In DNA, the CDR3 is TGCGCCAGCACCCACCCTGGCAGCGCCTACGAGCAGTACTTC.

V usage is TRBV4-2 and J usage is TRBJ1-1; D perhaps matches TRBD1 (6 bases). Trimming stripped 1 base from V and 3 bases from J, with 18 bases between. CDR1 and CDR2 (germline): LGHNA, YNFKEQ. This CDR3 region has 17 residues. CDR3 DNA: TGTGCCAGCAGCCAAGTGGGGGGCTGGCCAAGGGACACTGAAGCTTTCTTT. Amino acids: CASSQVGGWPRDTEAFF.

This chain joins TRBV9 and TRBJ2-7, with D perhaps TRBD1 (6 bases). The length of the CDR3 is 17 residues. Trimming shortened V by 6 bases and J by 0 bases, and 22 bases separated the two germline ends. Per the germline V gene, CDR1 is SGDLS and CDR2 is YYNGEE. CDR3 in amino acids: CASTAQSRGHPSYEQYF. The DNA for the CDR3 is TGTGCCAGCACCGCACAATCACGGGGACACCCCTCCTACGAGCAGTACTTC.

This clone was observed a single time. The chain combines TRBV19 with TRBJ2-1, with 9 positions matching TRBD2. CDR3 length: 15 residues. V was pared by 8 bases and J by 7 bases, with 12 bases of the junction left unmatched. Germline V lookup: CDR1 LNHDA, CDR2 SQIVND (reference sequence). The DNA for the CDR3 is TGTGCCAGTCGCTCTCGTAGCGGGAGCGGGAATGAGCAGTTCTTC. Encoded protein: CASRSRSGSGNEQFF.

In its sample, this clone was seen a few times. J is TRBJ1-1 and V is TRBV11-2, with D tentatively TRBD1 (5 bases). CDR3 length equals 14 residues. V gave up 6 bases and J gave up 3 bases, with 14 bases separating them. Germline loops: CDR1 SGHAT, CDR2 FQNNGV. The chain's CDR3 is CASSRHIGDTEAFF. The DNA for the CDR3 is TGTGCCAGCAGTAGACACATAGGGGACACTGAAGCTTTCTTT.

This clone turned up a few times. V and J are TRBV5-1 and TRBJ2-3, with 7 bases fitting TRBD1. The CDR3 is 14 amino acids. V lost 4 bases to trimming and J lost 6 bases; unmatched junction nucleotides: 8. Germline CDR1 reads SGHRS; CDR2 reads YFSETQ. In DNA form, the CDR3 reads TGCGCCAGCAGCGTGGACAGGACCTTTGATACGCAGTATTTT. This translates into CASSVDRTFDTQYF.

The chain combines TRBV27 with TRBJ2-1; 7 bases map to TRBD1. Germline-derived CDR1 and CDR2 are MNHEY and SMNVEV (reference sequence). This CDR3 has 15 amino acids. Trimming at V came to 5 bases and at J to 4 bases, leaving 8 bases not matched to a gene. This chain's CDR3 is CASSKGQALYNEQFF. The DNA for the CDR3 is TGTGCCAGCAGTAAAGGACAGGCCCTTTACAATGAGCAGTTCTTC.

This chain connects TRBV29-1 to TRBJ2-1; perhaps TRBD2 as D (6 bases). The V and J ends lost 2 bases and 2 bases respectively, with 16 bases between them. Germline CDR1 reads SQVTM; CDR2 reads ANQGSEA. This CDR3 has 16 residues. CDR3 coding DNA: TGCAGCGTTGAACCGTCGGGGGAGGCGACCTACAATGAGCAGTTCTTC. Amino acid sequence: CSVEPSGEATYNEQFF.

This sequence joins TRBV6-1 and TRBJ1-2; no clear D gene. The CDR3 spans 13 residues. Germline V lookup: CDR1 MNHNS, CDR2 SASEGT. V was clipped by 2 bases and J by 4 bases, with 8 bases between them. CDR3 DNA: TGTGCCAGCAGTGAAAGGGCCACCTATGGCTACACCTTC. Its translation is CASSERATYGYTF.

The chain has TRBV10-3 and TRBJ2-7, with no clear D. The CDR3 length is 11 residues. Trimming removed 10 bases from V and 3 bases from J, with 10 bases in between. Germline CDR1 ENHRY, CDR2 SYGVKD. CDR3 loop: CASSPGYEQYF. CDR3 coding DNA: TGTGCCAGCTCCCCAGGCTACGAGCAGTACTTC.